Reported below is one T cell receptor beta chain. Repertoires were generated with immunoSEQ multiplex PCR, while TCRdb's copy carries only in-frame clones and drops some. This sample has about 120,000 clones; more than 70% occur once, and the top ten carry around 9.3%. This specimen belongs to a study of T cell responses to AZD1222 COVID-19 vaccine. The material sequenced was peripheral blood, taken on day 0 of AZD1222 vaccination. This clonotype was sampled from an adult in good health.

The CDR3 DNA follows: TGTGCCAGCAGCCCACATGTTAGCGGGGCCAGCTACGAGCAGTACTTC. It translates to CASSPHVSGASYEQYF. The rearrangement links TRBV3-1 (or the pseudogene TRBV3-2) to TRBJ2-7, with TRBD2 identical over 8 bases. Germline CDR1 LGHDT, CDR2 YNNKEL (reference sequence). Unmatched junction bases numbered 11, after V lost 4 bases and J lost 3 bases. CDR3 size: 16 residues.